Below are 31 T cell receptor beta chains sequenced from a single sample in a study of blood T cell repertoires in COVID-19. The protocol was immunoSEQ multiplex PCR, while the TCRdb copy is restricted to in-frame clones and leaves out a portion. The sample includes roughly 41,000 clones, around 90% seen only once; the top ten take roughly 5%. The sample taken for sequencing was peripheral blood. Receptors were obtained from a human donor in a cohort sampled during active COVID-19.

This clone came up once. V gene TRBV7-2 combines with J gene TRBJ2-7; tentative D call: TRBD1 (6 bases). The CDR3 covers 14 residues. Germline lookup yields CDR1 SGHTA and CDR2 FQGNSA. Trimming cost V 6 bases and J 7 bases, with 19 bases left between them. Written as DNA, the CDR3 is TGTGCCAGCAGTCAACTAACAGGGTTCTGGGAGCAGTACTTC. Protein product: CASSQLTGFWEQYF.

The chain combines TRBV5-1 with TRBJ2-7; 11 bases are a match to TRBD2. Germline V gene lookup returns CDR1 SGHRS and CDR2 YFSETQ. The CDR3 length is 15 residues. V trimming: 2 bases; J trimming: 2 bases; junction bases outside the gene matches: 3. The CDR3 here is CASSLGTSGTYEQYF. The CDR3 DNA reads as TGCGCCAGCAGCTTAGGGACTAGCGGCACCTACGAGCAGTACTTC.

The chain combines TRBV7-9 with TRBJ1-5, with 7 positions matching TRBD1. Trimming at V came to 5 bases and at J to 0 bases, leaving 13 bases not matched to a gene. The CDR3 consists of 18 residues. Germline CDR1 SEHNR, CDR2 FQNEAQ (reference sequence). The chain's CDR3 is CASSRWTGDINSNQPQHF. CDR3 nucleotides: TGTGCCAGCAGCAGATGGACAGGAGACATTAATAGCAATCAGCCCCAGCATTTT. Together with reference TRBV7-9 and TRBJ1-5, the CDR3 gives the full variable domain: DTGVSQNPRHKITKRGQNVTFRCDPISEHNRLYWYRQTLGQGPEFLTYFQNEAQLEKSRLLSDRFSAERPKGSFSTLEIQRTEQGDSAMYLCASSRWTGDINSNQPQHFGDGTRLSIL.

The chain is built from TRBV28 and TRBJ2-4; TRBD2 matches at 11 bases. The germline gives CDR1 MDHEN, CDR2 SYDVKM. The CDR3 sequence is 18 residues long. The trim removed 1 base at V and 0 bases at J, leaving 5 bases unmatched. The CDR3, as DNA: TGTGCCAGCAGTTTATTAGCGGGAGGGTCGATAGCCAAAAACATTCAGTACTTC. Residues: CASSLLAGGSIAKNIQYF.

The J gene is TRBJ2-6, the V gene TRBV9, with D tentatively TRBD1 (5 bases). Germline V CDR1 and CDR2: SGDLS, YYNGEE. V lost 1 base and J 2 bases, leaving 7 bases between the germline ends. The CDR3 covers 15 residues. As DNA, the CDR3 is TGTGCCAGCAGCGTATGGGGCGCTGGGGCCAACGTCCTGACTTTC. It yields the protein CASSVWGAGANVLTF.

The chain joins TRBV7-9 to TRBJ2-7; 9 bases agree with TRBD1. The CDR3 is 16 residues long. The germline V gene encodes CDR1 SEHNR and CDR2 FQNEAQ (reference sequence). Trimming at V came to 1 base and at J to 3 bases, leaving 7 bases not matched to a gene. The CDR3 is CASSLVSWGQGYEQYF. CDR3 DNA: TGTGCCAGCAGCTTAGTTAGTTGGGGACAGGGCTACGAGCAGTACTTC.

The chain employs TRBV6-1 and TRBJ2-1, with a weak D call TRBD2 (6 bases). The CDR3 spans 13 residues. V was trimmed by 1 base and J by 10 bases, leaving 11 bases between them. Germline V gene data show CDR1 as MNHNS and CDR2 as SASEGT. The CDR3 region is CASSEGGGREQFF. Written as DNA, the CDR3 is TGTGCCAGCAGTGAAGGAGGAGGGCGGGAGCAGTTCTTC.

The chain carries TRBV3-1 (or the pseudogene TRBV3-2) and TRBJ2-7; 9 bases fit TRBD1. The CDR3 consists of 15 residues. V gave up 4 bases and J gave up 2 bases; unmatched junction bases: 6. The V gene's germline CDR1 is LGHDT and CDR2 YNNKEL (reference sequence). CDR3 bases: TGTGCCAGCAGCCTTTCCGGGACAGGGCCCTACGAGCAGTACTTC. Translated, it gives CASSLSGTGPYEQYF.

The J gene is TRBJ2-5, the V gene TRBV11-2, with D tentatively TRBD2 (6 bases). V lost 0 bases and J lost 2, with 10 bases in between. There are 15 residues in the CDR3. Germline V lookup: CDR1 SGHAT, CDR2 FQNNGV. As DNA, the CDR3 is TGTGCCAGCAGCTTAGATATTAGCGGACAAGAGACCCAGTACTTC. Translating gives CASSLDISGQETQYF.

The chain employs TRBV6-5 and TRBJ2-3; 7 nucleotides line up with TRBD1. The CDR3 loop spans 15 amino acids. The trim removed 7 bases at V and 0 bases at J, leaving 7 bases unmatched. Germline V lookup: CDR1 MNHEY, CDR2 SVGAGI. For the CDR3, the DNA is TGTGCCAGCAAAGAGGGGGCTTTTAGCACAGATACGCAGTATTTT. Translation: CASKEGAFSTDTQYF.

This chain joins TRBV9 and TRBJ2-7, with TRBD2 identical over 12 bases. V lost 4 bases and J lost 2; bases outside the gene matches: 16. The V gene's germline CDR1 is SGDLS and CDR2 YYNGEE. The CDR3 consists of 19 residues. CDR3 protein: CASSPSRTSGATEPYEQYF. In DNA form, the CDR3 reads TGTGCCAGCAGCCCATCCAGGACTAGCGGGGCTACAGAACCCTACGAGCAGTACTTC.

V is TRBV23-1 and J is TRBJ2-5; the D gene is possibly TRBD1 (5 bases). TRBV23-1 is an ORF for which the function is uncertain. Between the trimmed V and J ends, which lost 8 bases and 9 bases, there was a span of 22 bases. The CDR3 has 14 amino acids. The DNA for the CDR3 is TGCGCCAGCTGCGCCGACAGCTGCCCTATGGCCCAGTACTTC. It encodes CASCADSCPMAQYF.

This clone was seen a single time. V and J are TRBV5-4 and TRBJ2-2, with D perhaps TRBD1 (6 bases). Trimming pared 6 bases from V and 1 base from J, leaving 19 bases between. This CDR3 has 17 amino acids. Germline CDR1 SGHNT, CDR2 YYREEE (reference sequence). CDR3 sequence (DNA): TGTGCCAGCACCACCGTAGCAGGGGCGGGGAACACCGGGGAGCTGTTTTTT. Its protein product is CASTTVAGAGNTGELFF.

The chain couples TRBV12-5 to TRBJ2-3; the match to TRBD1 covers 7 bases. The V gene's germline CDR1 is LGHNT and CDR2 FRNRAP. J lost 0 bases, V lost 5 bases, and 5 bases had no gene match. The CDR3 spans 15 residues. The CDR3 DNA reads TGTGCTAGTGGTCCGTCAGGGGGTAGCACAGATACGCAGTATTTT. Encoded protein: CASGPSGGSTDTQYF.

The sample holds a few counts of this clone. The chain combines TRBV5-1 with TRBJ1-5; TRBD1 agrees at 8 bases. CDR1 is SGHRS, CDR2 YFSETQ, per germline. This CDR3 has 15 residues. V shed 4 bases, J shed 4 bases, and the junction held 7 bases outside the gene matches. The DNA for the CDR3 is TGCGCCAGCAGCGCAACAGGGGGAGTAAATCAGCCCCAGCATTTT. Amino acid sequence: CASSATGGVNQPQHF.

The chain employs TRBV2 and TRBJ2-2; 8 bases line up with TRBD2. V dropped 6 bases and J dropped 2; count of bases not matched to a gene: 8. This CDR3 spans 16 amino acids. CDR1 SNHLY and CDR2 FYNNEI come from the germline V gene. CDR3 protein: CASRRVAGTNTGELFF. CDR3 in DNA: TGTGCCAGCAGGAGGGTAGCGGGGACTAACACCGGGGAGCTGTTTTTT.

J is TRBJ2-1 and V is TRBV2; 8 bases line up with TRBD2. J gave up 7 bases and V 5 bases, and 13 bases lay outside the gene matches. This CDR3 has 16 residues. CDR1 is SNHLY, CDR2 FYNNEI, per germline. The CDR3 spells CASSYGAGGAGNEQFF. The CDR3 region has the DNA TGTGCCAGCAGTTATGGGGCGGGAGGTGCGGGAAATGAGCAGTTCTTC.

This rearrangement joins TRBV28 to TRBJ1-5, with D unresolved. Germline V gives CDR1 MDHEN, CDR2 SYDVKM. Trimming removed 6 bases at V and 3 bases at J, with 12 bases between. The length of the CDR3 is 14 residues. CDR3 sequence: CASRRKSFNQPQHF. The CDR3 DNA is TGTGCCAGCAGGCGAAAATCCTTCAATCAGCCCCAGCATTTT.

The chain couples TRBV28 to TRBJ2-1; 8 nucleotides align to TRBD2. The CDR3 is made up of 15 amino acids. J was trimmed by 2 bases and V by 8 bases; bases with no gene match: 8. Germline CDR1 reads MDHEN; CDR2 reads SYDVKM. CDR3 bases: TGTGCCAGCCGGGGGGGTGGACAAGCCTACAATGAGCAGTTCTTC. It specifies CASRGGGQAYNEQFF.

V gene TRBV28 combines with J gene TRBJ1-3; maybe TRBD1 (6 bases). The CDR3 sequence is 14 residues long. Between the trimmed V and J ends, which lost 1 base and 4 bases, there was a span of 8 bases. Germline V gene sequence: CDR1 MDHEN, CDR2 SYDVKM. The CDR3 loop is CASSLYRVGNTIYF. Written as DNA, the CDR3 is TGTGCCAGCAGTTTATACAGGGTGGGAAACACCATATATTTT.

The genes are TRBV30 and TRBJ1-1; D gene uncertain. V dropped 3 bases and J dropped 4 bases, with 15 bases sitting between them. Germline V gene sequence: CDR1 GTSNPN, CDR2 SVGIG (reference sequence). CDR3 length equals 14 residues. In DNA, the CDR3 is TGTGCCTGGAGCGAAGGTAGCCGGGGCACTGAAGCTTTCTTT. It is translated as CAWSEGSRGTEAFF.

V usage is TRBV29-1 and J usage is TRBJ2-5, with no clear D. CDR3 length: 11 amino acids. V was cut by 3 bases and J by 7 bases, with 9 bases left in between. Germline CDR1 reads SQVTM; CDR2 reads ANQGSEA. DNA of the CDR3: TGCAGCGTTGACCAGGCAGGGACCCAGTACTTC. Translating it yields CSVDQAGTQYF.

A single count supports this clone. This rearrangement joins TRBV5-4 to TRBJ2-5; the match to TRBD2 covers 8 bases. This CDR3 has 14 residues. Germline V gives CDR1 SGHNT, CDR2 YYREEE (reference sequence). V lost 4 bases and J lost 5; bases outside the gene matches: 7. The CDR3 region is CASSRTGGIETQYF. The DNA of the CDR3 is TGTGCCAGCAGCCGCACGGGAGGGATTGAGACCCAGTACTTC. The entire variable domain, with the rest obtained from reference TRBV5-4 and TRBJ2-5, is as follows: ETGVTQSPTHLIKTRGQQVTLRCSSQSGHNTVSWYQQALGQGPQFIFQYYREEENGRGNFPPRFSGLQFPNYSSELNVNALELDDSALYLCASSRTGGIETQYFGPGTRLLVL.

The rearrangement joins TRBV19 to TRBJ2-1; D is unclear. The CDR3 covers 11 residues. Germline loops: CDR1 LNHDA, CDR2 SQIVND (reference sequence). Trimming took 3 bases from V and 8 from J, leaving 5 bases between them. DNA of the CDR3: TGTGCCAGTAGTATGAGTCATGAGCAGTTCTTC. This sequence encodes CASSMSHEQFF. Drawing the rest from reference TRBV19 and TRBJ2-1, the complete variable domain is DGGITQSPKYLFRKEGQNVTLSCEQNLNHDAMYWYRQDPGQGLRLIYYSQIVNDFQKGDIAEGYSVSREKKESFPLTVTSAQKNPTAFYLCASSMSHEQFFGPGTRLTVL.

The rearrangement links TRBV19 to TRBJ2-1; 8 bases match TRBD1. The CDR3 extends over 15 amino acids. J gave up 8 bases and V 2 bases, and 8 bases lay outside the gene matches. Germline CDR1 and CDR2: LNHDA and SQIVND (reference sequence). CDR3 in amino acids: CASSIRTGPRDEQFF. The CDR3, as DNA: TGTGCCAGTAGTATACGGACAGGGCCCAGGGATGAGCAGTTCTTC.

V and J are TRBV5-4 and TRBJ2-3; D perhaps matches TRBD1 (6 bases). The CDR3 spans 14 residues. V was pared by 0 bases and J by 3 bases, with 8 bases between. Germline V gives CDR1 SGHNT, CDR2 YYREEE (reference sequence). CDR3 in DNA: TGTGCCAGCAGCTTGGACAGGGATACAGATACGCAGTATTTT. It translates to CASSLDRDTDTQYF.

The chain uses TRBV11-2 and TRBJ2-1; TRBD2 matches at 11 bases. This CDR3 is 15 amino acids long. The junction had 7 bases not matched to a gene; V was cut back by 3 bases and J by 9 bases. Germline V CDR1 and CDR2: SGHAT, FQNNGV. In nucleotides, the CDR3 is TGTGCCAGCAGCTTCGAGCTAGCGGGAGGTCGTGAGCAGTTCTTC. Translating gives CASSFELAGGREQFF.

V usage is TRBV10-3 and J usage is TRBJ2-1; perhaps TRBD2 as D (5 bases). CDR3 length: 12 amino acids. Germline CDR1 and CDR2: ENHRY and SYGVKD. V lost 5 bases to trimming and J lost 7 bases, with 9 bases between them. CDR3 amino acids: CAISQRENEQFF. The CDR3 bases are TGTGCCATCAGTCAAAGGGAGAATGAGCAGTTCTTC.

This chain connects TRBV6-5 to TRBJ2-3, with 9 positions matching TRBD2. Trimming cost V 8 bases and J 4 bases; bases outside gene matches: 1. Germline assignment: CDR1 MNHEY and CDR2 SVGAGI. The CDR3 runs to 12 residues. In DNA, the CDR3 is TGTGCCAGCGCGGGAGGGCCAGATACGCAGTATTTT. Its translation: CASAGGPDTQYF.

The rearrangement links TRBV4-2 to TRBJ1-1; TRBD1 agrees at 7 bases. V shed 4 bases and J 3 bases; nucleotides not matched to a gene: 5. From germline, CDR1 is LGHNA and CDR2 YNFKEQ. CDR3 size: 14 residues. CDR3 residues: CASSRYGTDTEAFF. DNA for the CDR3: TGTGCCAGCAGCCGATACGGGACAGACACTGAAGCTTTCTTT.

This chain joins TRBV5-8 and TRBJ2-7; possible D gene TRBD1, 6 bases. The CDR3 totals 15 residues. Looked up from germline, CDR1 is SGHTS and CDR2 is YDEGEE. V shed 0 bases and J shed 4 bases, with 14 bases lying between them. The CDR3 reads CASSLAGANRYEQYF. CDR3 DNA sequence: TGTGCCAGCAGCTTGGCAGGGGCGAACAGGTACGAGCAGTACTTC.